Shown below are 2 T cell receptor beta chains from a single sample sequenced in a study of T cell repertoires in cytomegalovirus infection. TCRdb fed the reads into MiXCR, producing one record per CDR3 protein. The sample has roughly 600,000 distinct CDR3 sequences, 20% to 25% seen once. Sequenced sample: CD8+ T cells from PBMCs. The receptors stem from a human donor in good health (CMV status not recorded). Some clones in this sample may be carry-over from other donors' samples.

J is TRBJ1-2 and V is TRBV29-1; D possibly corresponds to TRBD1 (6 bases). From germline, CDR1 is SQVTM and CDR2 ANQGSEA. V lost 0 bases and J 3 bases, leaving 14 bases between the germline ends. This CDR3 comprises 15 residues. CDR3 DNA: TGCAGCGTTGAAGATTTAAGGGACACCGACTATGGCTACACCTTC. Residues: CSVEDLRDTDYGYTF. Supplemented by reference TRBV29-1 and TRBJ1-2, the full variable domain reads SAVISQKPSRDICQRGTSLTIQCQVDSQVTMMFWYRQQPGQSLTLIATANQGSEATYESGFVIDKFPISRPNLTFSTLTVSNMSPEDSSIYLCSVEDLRDTDYGYTFGSGTRLTVV.

About this clonotype itself: The junction differs from germline at one of its ends, possibly a read error. The rearrangement uses TRBV27 and TRBJ2-4, with 8 bases aligning to TRBD2. CDR1 MNHEY and CDR2 SMNVEV come from the germline V gene (reference sequence). The CDR3 sequence is 14 residues long. The CDR3 sequence is CASSRAGAINIQYF. CDR3 bases: TGTGCCAGCAGTAGAGCGGGGGCCATAAACATTCAGTACTTC.